The 7 T cell receptor beta chains below were found in one sample sequenced in a study of blood T cell repertoires in COVID-19 (dated by TCRdb to about 2020). The method behind the library was the immunoSEQ multiplex PCR assay. This is the immuneACCESS table as TCRdb keeps it, with only in-frame sequences that have V and J called. A part of the clones is gone; compared with another copy, unresolved V genes explain less than half, and the rest is unexplained. Counted in this sample were approximately 290,000 clones; 80% to 90% of them appeared once. The top ten constitute more than 0.75% of the sample. The specimen sequenced was peripheral blood. The receptors stem from a young man with acute or convalescent COVID-19.

The V gene is TRBV7-2, the J gene TRBJ1-1, with D unclear. Per the germline V gene, CDR1 is SGHTA and CDR2 is FQGNSA. The CDR3 runs 14 residues. Deletions cut 2 bases from V and 6 bases from J, with 13 bases between. CDR3 amino acids: CASSLPGSWSEAFF. CDR3 DNA: TGTGCCAGCAGCTTACCGGGGAGCTGGTCTGAAGCTTTCTTT.

CDR3 sequence (DNA): TGTGCCAGCAGCCCTCAGATCGGAGGTACCGTCAGGGGAAACACCATATATTTT. It yields the protein CASSPQIGGTVRGNTIYF. V gene TRBV14 combines with J gene TRBJ1-3; D is uncertain. Trimming cost V 4 bases and J 4 bases, with 23 bases left between them. The CDR3 contains 18 residues. Germline V gene lookup returns CDR1 SGHDN and CDR2 FVKESK. Full variable domain (outside the CDR3, taken from reference TRBV14 and TRBJ1-3): EAGVTQFPSHSVIEKGQTVTLRCDPISGHDNLYWYRRVMGKEIKFLLHFVKESKQDESGMPNNRFLAERTGGTYSTLKVQPAELEDSGVYFCASSPQIGGTVRGNTIYFGEGSWLTVV.

As concerns this clone: At one boundary the junction diverges from the germline segment, which might be a read error. This chain links TRBV24-1 with TRBJ1-5, with 10 positions matching TRBD1. CDR3 length: 19 amino acids. Germline lookup yields CDR1 KGHDR and CDR2 SFDVKD. The CDR3 spells CATSALTGGLEVDNQPQHF. As DNA, the CDR3 is TGTGCCACCAGTGCTTTGACAGGGGGCCTGGAGGTGGACAATCAGCCCCAGCATTTT.

The V and J genes are TRBV3-1 (or the pseudogene TRBV3-2) and TRBJ1-1; D is perhaps TRBD1 (6 bases). Trimming stripped 1 base from V and 1 base from J, with 7 bases between. This CDR3 is built from 14 residues. CDR1 is LGHDT, CDR2 YNNKEL, per germline (reference sequence). The DNA of the CDR3 is TGTGCCAGCAGCCAAGGAGGGGGGAACACTGAAGCTTTCTTT. Translation gives CASSQGGGNTEAFF.

V and J are TRBV2 and TRBJ2-5; tentative D call: TRBD1 (5 bases). CDR1 and CDR2 from the germline V gene are SNHLY and FYNNEI. CDR3 length: 13 residues. The V end was cut by 7 bases, the J end by 4 bases, with 13 bases between. CDR3 region: CASMKQGAETQYF. For the CDR3, the DNA is TGTGCCAGCATGAAGCAGGGTGCAGAGACCCAGTACTTC.

The chain has TRBV28 and TRBJ1-3; D call uncertain. CDR3 length equals 14 residues. Germline assignment: CDR1 MDHEN and CDR2 SYDVKM. V lost 2 bases and J 0 bases, leaving 5 bases between the germline ends. The CDR3 reads CASSLKYSGNTIYF. The DNA for the CDR3 is TGTGCCAGCAGTTTAAAATACTCTGGAAACACCATATATTTT. Full variable domain (missing parts from reference TRBV28 and TRBJ1-3): DVKVTQSSRYLVKRTGEKVFLECVQDMDHENMFWYRQDPGLGLRLIYFSYDVKMKEKGDIPEGYSVSREKKERFSLILESASTNQTSMYLCASSLKYSGNTIYFGEGSWLTVV.

This clone was seen only once. The chain couples TRBV5-1 to TRBJ1-2, with TRBD1 identical over 8 bases. The CDR3 contains 13 residues. Germline V gene sequence: CDR1 SGHRS, CDR2 YFSETQ. Trimming at V came to 4 bases and at J to 3 bases, leaving 2 bases not matched to a gene. DNA of the CDR3: TGCGCCAGCAGCCCGGACAGGGACTATGGCTACACCTTC. Protein sequence: CASSPDRDYGYTF.